The next 23 T cell receptor beta chains were all read from a single sample in a study of T cell repertoires in cytomegalovirus infection (dated by TCRdb to the late 2010s). What the treatment or condition label conveys for this sample: in vitro stimulation with specific CMV peptide epitopes to enrich CMV-specific T cells. Sequencing took place on an Illumina HiSeq 1500. TCRdb's own reprocessing of the public reads used fastp at Q25 and MiXCR and kept productive beta chains. Rows matching on CDR3 protein sequence are summarized as one entry with the most common DNA and genes. For this sample there are some 480,000 distinct CDR3 sequences; around 30% appear just once. The top ten constitute roughly 15% of the sample. No cognate antigen is known for these TCRs. The sample here was cultured PBMCs, taken from culture after CMV antigen stimulation. The receptors were sampled from a human donor in good health (CMV status not recorded). Some clones in this sample may be carry-over from other donors' samples.

This clonotype appeared a few times. The V gene is TRBV7-9, the J gene TRBJ2-7, with 7 bases lining up with TRBD2. Germline assignment: CDR1 SEHNR and CDR2 FQNEAQ (reference sequence). Trimming at V came to 5 bases and at J to 7 bases, leaving 14 bases not matched to a gene. The CDR3 is 15 amino acids. The CDR3 sequence: CASSLTEGRGGEQYF. The CDR3 nucleotides read TGTGCCAGCAGCCTAACAGAGGGCCGCGGGGGAGAGCAGTACTTC.

The chain employs TRBV28 and TRBJ2-3, with 13 bases that match TRBD2. Germline lookup yields CDR1 MDHEN and CDR2 SYDVKM. There are 17 residues in the CDR3. V gave up 1 base and J gave up 4 bases; unmatched junction bases: 5. The CDR3 protein is CASSLSRTSGRPDTQYF. CDR3 in DNA: TGTGCCAGCAGTTTATCCCGGACTAGCGGGAGACCAGATACGCAGTATTTT.

Only a few counts were recorded for this clonotype. This chain joins TRBV19 and TRBJ2-3, with 14 bases that match TRBD2. The germline gives CDR1 LNHDA, CDR2 SQIVND (reference sequence). The junction had 4 bases not matched to a gene; V was cut back by 4 bases and J by 4 bases. The length of the CDR3 is 16 residues. CDR3 protein: CASSTGTSGSSDTQYF. CDR3 bases: TGTGCCAGTAGTACCGGGACTAGCGGGAGTTCAGATACGCAGTATTTT.

Many counts were recorded for this clonotype. This chain connects TRBV4-1 to TRBJ1-4; 7 bases align to TRBD1. The germline V gene has CDR1 MGHRA and CDR2 YSYEKL. Unmatched junction bases numbered 8, after V lost 3 bases and J lost 7 bases. This CDR3 spans 15 amino acids. CDR3 DNA: TGCGCCAGCAGCCAGCTACAGGGGCGAGGTGAAAAACTGTTTTTT. This gives the protein CASSQLQGRGEKLFF.

Worth noting for this clonotype: A single base separates this from a much larger clone, so it may be a read error. The V gene is TRBV7-2, the J gene TRBJ2-4; 7 bases match TRBD1. CDR1 and CDR2 (germline): SGHTA, FQGNSA. The CDR3 runs to 14 residues. The chain's CDR3 is CVSSPGTERNIQYF. Here the CDR3 DNA reads TGTGTCAGCAGCCCCGGGACAGAGAGAAACATTCAGTACTTC.

The V and J genes are TRBV5-4 and TRBJ1-5; D gene uncertain. Trimming left V 0 bases short and J 4 bases short, with 11 bases between. The CDR3 is 15 residues long. Germline V gene sequence: CDR1 SGHNT, CDR2 YYREEE (reference sequence). DNA of the CDR3: TGTGCCAGCAGCTTGGGCGATGGAAGAAATCAGCCCCAGCATTTT. It codes for CASSLGDGRNQPQHF.

The chain joins TRBV10-3 to TRBJ2-7; tentative D call: TRBD2 (5 bases). There are 14 residues in the CDR3. Trimming cost V 10 bases and J 0 bases, with 16 bases left between them. The germline V gene encodes CDR1 ENHRY and CDR2 SYGVKD. The CDR3 reads CATFSGGFSYEQYF. The CDR3 nucleotides read TGTGCCACCTTCAGCGGAGGTTTCTCCTACGAGCAGTACTTC.

The chain combines TRBV10-3 with TRBJ2-2; TRBD2 agrees at 13 bases. The CDR3 runs 16 residues. CDR1 ENHRY and CDR2 SYGVKD come from the germline V gene. With V trimmed by 7 bases and J by 2 bases, 4 bases remained unmatched. The CDR3 DNA reads as TGTGCCATCAAACTAGCGGGAGGGTCAAACACCGGGGAGCTGTTTTTT. Translating it yields CAIKLAGGSNTGELFF.

J is TRBJ2-1 and V is TRBV5-6, with D tentatively TRBD2 (6 bases). V gave up 2 bases and J gave up 7 bases, with 22 bases separating them. This CDR3 has 17 amino acids. The germline V gene has CDR1 SGHDT and CDR2 YYEEEE. This CDR3 is CASSLLSGRWSGNEQFF. The CDR3 nucleotides read TGTGCCAGCAGCTTACTATCGGGGAGGTGGAGTGGGAATGAGCAGTTCTTC. Full variable domain (missing parts from reference TRBV5-6 and TRBJ2-1): DAGVTQSPTHLIKTRGQQVTLRCSPKSGHDTVSWYQQALGQGPQFIFQYYEEEERQRGNFPDRFSGHQFPNYSSELNVNALLLGDSALYLCASSLLSGRWSGNEQFFGPGTRLTVL.

The V call is TRBV7-9, the J call TRBJ2-2; 10 bases align to TRBD1. This CDR3 region has 16 residues. Trimming at V came to 0 bases and at J to 6 bases, leaving 4 bases not matched to a gene. Germline CDR1 and CDR2: SEHNR and FQNEAQ (reference sequence). CDR3 bases: TGTGCCAGCAGCTTAGCCGGGACAGGGGCCGCCGGGGAGCTGTTTTTT. Residues: CASSLAGTGAAGELFF.

The chain combines TRBV10-3 with TRBJ2-7; no definite D call. Per germline, CDR1 ENHRY and CDR2 SYGVKD. This CDR3 has 12 amino acids. V lost 3 bases to trimming and J lost 0 bases, with 3 bases between them. The CDR3 spells CAISDSSYEQYV. CDR3 in DNA: TGTGCCATCAGTGACAGCTCCTACGAGCAGTACGTC.

A few counts support this clonotype. In nucleotides, the CDR3 is TGCGCCAGCAGCTTGGACGTGGCAGGACAAGAGACCCAGTACTTC. Its protein product is CASSLDVAGQETQYF. The chain carries TRBV5-1 and TRBJ2-5, with no clear D. V gave up 0 bases and J gave up 2 bases, with 11 bases separating them. The germline gives CDR1 SGHRS, CDR2 YFSETQ. The CDR3 is 15 amino acids.

V is TRBV19 and J is TRBJ2-1, with 13 bases that match TRBD2. The CDR3 runs to 16 residues. Losses at the gene ends were 7 bases for V and 7 bases for J; bases not matched to a gene: 10. Germline-derived CDR1 and CDR2 are LNHDA and SQIVND (reference sequence). The CDR3 nucleotides are TGTGCCAGTACTCCTATCCCGGGACTAGCGGGAAATGAGCAGTTCTTC. Translating it yields CASTPIPGLAGNEQFF.

This sequence joins TRBV29-1 and TRBJ1-2; D call uncertain. There are 12 residues in the CDR3. V lost 3 bases, J lost 4 bases, and 9 bases lay in between. CDR1 and CDR2 (germline): SQVTM, ANQGSEA. The CDR3 protein is CSVEEARYGYTF. The CDR3 nucleotides read TGCAGCGTTGAGGAGGCCCGCTATGGCTACACCTTC.

This clonotype turned up a few times. V usage is TRBV7-2 and J usage is TRBJ2-5; 8 nucleotides match TRBD2. CDR1 and CDR2 from the germline V gene are SGHTA and FQGNSA. The CDR3 is 17 amino acids. V trimming: 6 bases; J trimming: 6 bases; junction bases outside the gene matches: 18. This CDR3 reads CASSLRSGLGSTQTQYF. The DNA for the CDR3 is TGTGCCAGCAGTTTACGATCGGGACTAGGCTCCACTCAGACCCAGTACTTC.

In this sample, this clonotype turned up a few times. This chain connects TRBV27 to TRBJ1-1; D is unclear. CDR3 length: 17 amino acids. Per germline, CDR1 MNHEY and CDR2 SMNVEV (reference sequence). Trimming left V 3 bases short and J 5 bases short, with 22 bases between. The CDR3 spells CASSLLGPREGDTEAFF. The CDR3 DNA reads TGTGCCAGCAGTTTGCTCGGACCTAGGGAGGGTGATACTGAAGCTTTCTTT.

J is TRBJ2-1 and V is TRBV28; 13 bases match TRBD2. V lost 8 bases, J lost 5 bases, and 6 bases stayed unmatched. The CDR3 extends over 15 amino acids. CDR1 and CDR2 (germline): MDHEN, SYDVKM. The CDR3 region has the DNA TGTGCCAGCCGGACTAGCGGGAGTCTGGACAATGAGCAGTTCTTC. Translation: CASRTSGSLDNEQFF.

The chain has TRBV10-3 and TRBJ1-1; D remains ambiguous. The V end was cut by 3 bases, the J end by 4 bases, with 6 bases between. Germline V gene data show CDR1 as ENHRY and CDR2 as SYGVKD. CDR3 length: 12 residues. The CDR3 DNA sequence: TGTGCCATCAGTGATTACGGCACTGAAGCTTTCTTT. It translates to CAISDYGTEAFF.

The J gene is TRBJ1-3, the V gene TRBV20-1; 9 bases align to TRBD1. The J segment lost 4 bases and the V segment lost 0 bases, leaving 4 bases of the junction unmatched. The CDR3 sequence is 15 residues long. Germline lookup yields CDR1 DFQATT and CDR2 SNEGSKA (reference sequence). Here the CDR3 DNA reads TGCAGTGCTAGAGACGGGACAGGGATAGGAAACACCATATATTTT. Translated, it gives CSARDGTGIGNTIYF.

The chain uses TRBV11-3 and TRBJ2-3; D may match TRBD1 or TRBD2 (5 bases each). This CDR3 region has 17 residues. V was clipped by 4 bases and J by 0 bases, with 17 bases between them. Germline-derived CDR1 and CDR2 are SGHNT and YENEEA. CDR3 region: CASSSPRDLFSTDTQYF. In nucleotides, the CDR3 is TGTGCCAGCAGCTCACCCCGGGACCTATTCAGCACAGATACGCAGTATTTT.

This clonotype was seen repeatedly, ten times or more. This chain connects TRBV7-2 to TRBJ2-5; 7 bases are a match to TRBD1. The CDR3 contains 14 residues. With V trimmed by 7 bases and J by 2 bases, 7 bases remained unmatched. CDR1 SGHTA and CDR2 FQGNSA come from the germline V gene. CDR3 bases: TGTGCCAGCACCGAGACAGGGTATCAAGAGACCCAGTACTTC. Its translation is CASTETGYQETQYF. Supplemented by reference TRBV7-2 and TRBJ2-5, the full variable domain reads GAGVSQSPSNKVTEKGKDVELRCDPISGHTALYWYRQSLGQGLEFLIYFQGNSAPDKSGLPSDRFSAERTGGSVSTLTIQRTQQEDSAVYLCASTETGYQETQYFGPGTRLLVL.

The chain couples TRBV19 to TRBJ1-1, with TRBD1 matching over 8 bases. CDR3 length: 11 residues. Germline values: CDR1 LNHDA, CDR2 SQIVND (reference sequence). Losses at the gene ends were 6 bases for V and 6 bases for J; bases not matched to a gene: 0. The CDR3 nucleotides are TGTGCCAGTAGACAGGGGGCTGAAGCTTTCTTT. Its translation is CASRQGAEAFF. Combining the CDR3 with reference TRBV19 and TRBJ1-1 gives the whole variable domain DGGITQSPKYLFRKEGQNVTLSCEQNLNHDAMYWYRQDPGQGLRLIYYSQIVNDFQKGDIAEGYSVSREKKESFPLTVTSAQKNPTAFYLCASRQGAEAFFGQGTRLTVV.

The chain links TRBV18 to TRBJ2-1; 11 bases match TRBD2. The CDR3 covers 17 residues. Germline CDR1 KGHSH, CDR2 LQKENI. Trimming removed 6 bases from V and 4 bases from J; junction bases left unmatched: 11. The CDR3 bases are TGTGCCAGCTCGCTGACTAGCGGGGAAGGGCCTTACAATGAGCAGTTCTTC. It encodes CASSLTSGEGPYNEQFF. The complete variable domain, with remaining parts taken from reference TRBV18 and TRBJ2-1, reads NAGVMQNPRHLVRRRGQEARLRCSPMKGHSHVYWYRQLPEEGLKFMVYLQKENIIDESGMPKERFSAEFPKEGPSILRIQQVVRGDSAAYFCASSLTSGEGPYNEQFFGPGTRLTVL.